This TCR beta chain was sequenced during a study of cytomegalovirus exposure and HLA in healthy donors. This clone was detected once. One end of the junction varies from germline; a read error may be responsible. Per the germline V gene, CDR1 is SEHNR and CDR2 is FQNEAQ (reference sequence). This CDR3 has 17 amino acids. The primer mix had 60 Vbeta and 13 Jbeta primers. Only in-frame clones appear in the TCRdb table, and some are missing; sequencing was by immunoSEQ multiplex PCR. The table shows around 200,000 clones, with around nine tenths occurring only once. This receptor was taken from a woman aged 25 to 39 in good health and CMV-seronegative. Sequenced: PBMCs. The genes are TRBV7-9 and TRBJ1-1; unclear D gene. The CDR3 DNA is TGTTCCAGCAGCCCGGGGAGGGCCCACCTAATGAACACTGAAGCTTTCTTT. Translating gives CSSSPGRAHLMNTEAFF.